This record looks at one T cell receptor (beta chain) sequence and its context. The antigen is unknown. The data are from a study of T cell responses to AZD1222 COVID-19 vaccine. The CDR3 length is 15 residues. V gave up 7 bases and J gave up 3 bases; unmatched junction bases: 7. Germline assignment: CDR1 SNHLY and CDR2 FYNNEI. Study-wide results and caveats: Only a handful of AZD1222 recipients, roughly six in all, had baseline seropositivity.

Sequencing was performed with immunoSEQ multiplex PCR; in TCRdb, only in-frame clones are kept and a portion is missing. This sample has some 110,000 clones, with 90% found just once. The receptor's source is an adult who received the AZD1222 COVID-19 vaccine. This chain connects TRBV2 to TRBJ2-7; 12 bases align to TRBD1. Sequences were derived from peripheral blood, sampled 28 days after the second AZD1222 dose. This chain's CDR3 is CASTNRDRGRYEQYF. The CDR3 region has the DNA TGTGCCAGCACGAACCGGGACAGGGGGCGCTACGAGCAGTACTTC.